This entry features one TCR beta chain sequence. The entry originates in a study of blood T cell repertoires in COVID-19. From germline, CDR1 is MGHRA and CDR2 YSYEKL. The CDR3 spans 16 residues. V was pared by 0 bases and J by 5 bases, with 7 bases of the junction left unmatched. Profiling relied on immunoSEQ multiplex PCR, and the TCRdb table lists in-frame clones only, not all of them. The sample consists of around 300,000 clones, 75% to 90% of them appearing once. Material: PBMCs or T cells enriched from blood (not recorded which). The clonotype originates from a man aged 25 to 45 who had recovered from COVID-19. The chain has TRBV4-1 and TRBJ2-3; 8 nucleotides line up with TRBD2. The CDR3 sequence is CASSQDVRGGLDTQYF. The CDR3 DNA reads as TGCGCCAGCAGCCAAGATGTCCGGGGGGGCCTAGATACGCAGTATTTT.